This is a list of T cell receptor beta chains from one sample in a study of T cells expressing NK-cell markers. No DNA is given; TCRdb re-called the 5' RACE reads and lists each CDR3 protein once. Recorded here are 450,000 to 600,000 distinct CDR3 sequences; the top ten clones represent approximately 4%. Sequenced: blood T cells: a sorted CD56 or NKG2C T cell subset, CD4+ or CD8+ T cells, or bulk PBMC T cells (not recorded which). Every receptor here comes from a man in his late teens or twenties in good health. Each CDR3 is given with its conserved first and last residue. The order of the fields is V gene, J gene, CDR3 length, CDR3 protein.

TRBV5-5	TRBJ2-5	14	CASSIGGQQETQYF
TRBV6-5	TRBJ2-1	16	CASSYGGSGNYNEQFF
TRBV24-1	TRBJ1-1	15	CATSDLGDKNTEAFF
TRBV3-1	TRBJ2-1	15	CASSLWTSGIDEQFF
TRBV24-1	TRBJ1-4	14	CATSDYREEEKLFF
TRBV12-3/TRBV12-4	TRBJ2-7	15	CASSLTGFGAYEQYF
TRBV9	TRBJ2-3	15	CASSAKGSGTDTQYF
TRBV5-5	TRBJ2-5	17	CASSLGLWASAQETQYF
TRBV5-6	TRBJ2-3	17	CASSLEFAGGSEDTQYF
TRBV5-1	TRBJ2-3	14	CASRTGAGTDTQYF
TRBV12-3/TRBV12-4	TRBJ1-2	12	CASSFQGRGYTF
TRBV12-3/TRBV12-4	TRBJ1-5	15	CASSFAAGANQPQHF
TRBV29-1	TRBJ2-3	14	CSVLLGASGDTQYF
TRBV15	TRBJ1-5	13	CATSANPWQPQHF
TRBV5-5	TRBJ2-1	15	CASSTGTSGGNEQFF
TRBV11-3	TRBJ2-3	16	CASSTRGGIGTDTQYF
TRBV9	TRBJ2-5	15	CASSIWTGLQETQYF
TRBV20-1	TRBJ2-1	13	CSAPRGVYNEQFF
TRBV12-3/TRBV12-4	TRBJ1-6	15	CASSQGGGTYSPLHF
TRBV5-1	TRBJ2-1	18	CASSPGASGTSGSNEQFF
TRBV7-2	TRBJ2-5	15	CASSSGQGKQETQYF
TRBV29-1	TRBJ2-3	11	CSVGPTDTQYF
TRBV7-6	TRBJ2-2	18	CASSLAFPGSYETGELFF
TRBV7-9	TRBJ2-1	15	CASSASGTGGSEQFF
TRBV11-2	TRBJ2-2	16	CASSLAAGGVSGELFF
TRBV7-9	TRBJ1-2	13	CASSLGTSEGYTF
TRBV15	TRBJ1-6	14	CATSNQGADSPLHF
TRBV11-2	TRBJ2-1	16	CASSPSGTSGRRAQFF
TRBV20-1	TRBJ2-6	16	CSVGLPLQTGANVLTF